This TCR gamma chain was sequenced for a study of γδ T cells in repeated Plasmodium falciparum infection. Study details: Each infection was followed by sampling at 21 days, plus baseline and some pre-infection draws. Malian gammadelta TCRs were studied during no-transmission periods and across acute malaria episodes.

TCRdb redid the clone calls on the multiplex PCR reads with CATT. The sample includes roughly 27,000 gamma-chain clones, 2.5% to 3.5% of them seen just once. In regard to this clone: Its antigen remains unknown. TCRdb assigns this DNA the protein of a much larger clone, which departs from its translation at residue 11; this likely reflects a read error, and the protein shown comes from translating the DNA.

Study observations and caveats: Over time and infection, Vgamma9/Vdelta2+ repertoires remained highly stable and polyclonal.

Bulk repertoires came from Vgamma9/Vdelta2+ or Vdelta2-negative gammadelta T cells flow-sorted from PBMC. Germline V lookup: CDR1 GITISATS, CDR2 ISYDGTV (reference sequence). J lost 13 bases, V lost 1 base, and 16 bases had no gene match. The CDR3 runs to 18 residues. This TCR came from a pool of human donors (malaria-infected and uninfected, not separated). The chain joins TRGV9 to TRGJP. The J gene, left out of TCRdb, was set here by checking the DNA against germline. The sequenced sample was gamma-delta T cells from blood. The CDR3 nucleotides read TGTGCCTTGTGGGAGGTAAGAACGCCCCGGTTTGGCAAAAAAATCAAGGTATTT. Translation: CALWEVRTPRFGKKIKVF.